This T cell receptor beta chain emerged from a study of shared clonotypes between healthy human individuals. Notes on the study in general: Clonotypes that were shared across a few donors made up roughly 5% of naive CD4 clonotypes.

Clones were sequenced by immunoSEQ multiplex PCR, and TCRdb holds only the in-frame ones, with some missing. The table records more than 2,000,000 clones, more than 80% of them present only once. The table lists this clone with a count of one. Its antigen remains unknown. Germline assignment: CDR1 SNHLY and CDR2 FYNNEI. The CDR3 is 17 amino acids. J gave up 2 bases and V 3 bases, and 13 bases lay outside the gene matches. Input material: naive CD4+ T cells sorted from blood. Subset here: CD45RA+ positively selected. This receptor was identified in a man younger than 35 in good health. The genes are TRBV2 and TRBJ2-7; 7 bases align to TRBD2. CDR3 loop: CASSERGRGSRTYEQYF. The DNA for the CDR3 is TGTGCCAGCAGTGAGCGAGGGAGGGGCTCTAGGACCTACGAGCAGTACTTC.